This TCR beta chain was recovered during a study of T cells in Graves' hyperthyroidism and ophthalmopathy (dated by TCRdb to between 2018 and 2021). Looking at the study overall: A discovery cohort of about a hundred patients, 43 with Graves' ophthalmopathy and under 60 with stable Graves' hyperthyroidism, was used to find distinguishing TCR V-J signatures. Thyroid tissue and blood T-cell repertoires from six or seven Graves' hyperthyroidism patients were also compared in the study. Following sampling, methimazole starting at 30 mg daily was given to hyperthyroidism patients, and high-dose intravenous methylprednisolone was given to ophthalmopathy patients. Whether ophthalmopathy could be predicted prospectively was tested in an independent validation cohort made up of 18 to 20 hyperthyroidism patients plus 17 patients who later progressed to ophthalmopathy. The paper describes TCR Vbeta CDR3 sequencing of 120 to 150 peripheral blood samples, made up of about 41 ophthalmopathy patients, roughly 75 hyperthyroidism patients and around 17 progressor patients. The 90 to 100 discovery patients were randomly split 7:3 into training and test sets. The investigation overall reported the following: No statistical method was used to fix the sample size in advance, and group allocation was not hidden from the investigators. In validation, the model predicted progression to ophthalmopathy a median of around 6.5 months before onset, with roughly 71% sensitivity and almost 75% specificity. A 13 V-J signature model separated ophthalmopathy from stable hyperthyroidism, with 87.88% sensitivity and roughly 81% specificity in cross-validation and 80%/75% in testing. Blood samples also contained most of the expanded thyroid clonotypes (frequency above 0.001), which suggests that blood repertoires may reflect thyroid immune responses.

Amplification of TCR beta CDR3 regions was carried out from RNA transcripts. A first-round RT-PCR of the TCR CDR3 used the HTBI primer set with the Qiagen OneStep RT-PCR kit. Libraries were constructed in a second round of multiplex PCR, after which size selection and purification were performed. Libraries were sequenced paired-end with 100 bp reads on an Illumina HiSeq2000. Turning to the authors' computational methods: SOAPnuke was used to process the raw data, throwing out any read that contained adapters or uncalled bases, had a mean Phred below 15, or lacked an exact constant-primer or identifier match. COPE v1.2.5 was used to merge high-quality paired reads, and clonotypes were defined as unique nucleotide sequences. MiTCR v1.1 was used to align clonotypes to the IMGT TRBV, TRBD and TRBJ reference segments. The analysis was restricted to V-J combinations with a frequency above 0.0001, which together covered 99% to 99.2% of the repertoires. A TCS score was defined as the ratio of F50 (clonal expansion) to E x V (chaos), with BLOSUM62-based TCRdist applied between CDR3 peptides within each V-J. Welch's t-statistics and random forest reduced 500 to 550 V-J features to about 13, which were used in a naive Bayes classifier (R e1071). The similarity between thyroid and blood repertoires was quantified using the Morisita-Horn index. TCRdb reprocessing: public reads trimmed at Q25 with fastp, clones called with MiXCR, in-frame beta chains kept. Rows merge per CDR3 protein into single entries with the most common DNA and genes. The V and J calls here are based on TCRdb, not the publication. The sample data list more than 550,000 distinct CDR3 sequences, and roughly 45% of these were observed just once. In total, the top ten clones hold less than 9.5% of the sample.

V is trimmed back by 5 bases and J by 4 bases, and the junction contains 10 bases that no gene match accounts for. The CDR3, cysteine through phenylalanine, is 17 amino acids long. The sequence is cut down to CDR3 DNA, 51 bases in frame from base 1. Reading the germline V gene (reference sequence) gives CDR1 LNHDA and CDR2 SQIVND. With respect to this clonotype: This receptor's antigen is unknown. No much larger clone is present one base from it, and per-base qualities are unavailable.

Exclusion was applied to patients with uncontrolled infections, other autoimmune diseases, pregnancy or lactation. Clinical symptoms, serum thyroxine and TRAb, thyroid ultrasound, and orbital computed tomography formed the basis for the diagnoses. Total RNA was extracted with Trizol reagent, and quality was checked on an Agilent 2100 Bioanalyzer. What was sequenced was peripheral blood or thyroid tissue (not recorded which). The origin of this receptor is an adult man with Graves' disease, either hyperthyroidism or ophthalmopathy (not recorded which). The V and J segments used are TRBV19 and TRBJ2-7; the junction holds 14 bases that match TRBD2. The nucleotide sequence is TGTGCCAGTAGTGCCGGGACTAGCGGGAGAAATTGGTACGAGCAGTACTTC. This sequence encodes CASSAGTSGRNWYEQYF.